Presented here are 19 T cell receptor beta chains from one specimen sequenced in a study of cytomegalovirus exposure and HLA in healthy donors (dated by TCRdb to about 2017). Receptor amplification or capture employed the immunoSEQ multiplex PCR assay. For the multiplex PCR, a mixture combining 60 forward primers for TCR Vbeta segments and 13 reverse primers for TCR Jbeta segments was used. Held by TCRdb, this immuneACCESS table contains in-frame sequences only and omits some clones. Under half of the omission traces to an unresolved V gene where checked; the cause of the rest is unknown. The sample contains roughly 150,000 clones, 75% of them found a single time. The ten largest account for about 11% of the sample. Sequencing input: PBMCs. The origin of the receptors is a man between 18 and 29 years old in good health and CMV-seropositive.

The chain links TRBV7-2 to TRBJ1-4; D not certain. The germline V gene has CDR1 SGHTA and CDR2 FQGNSA. V lost 1 base to trimming and J lost 5 bases, with 14 bases between them. The CDR3 is made up of 16 amino acids. Here the CDR3 DNA reads TGTGCCAGCAGCTTAGGATACGGACTCGCCAATGAAAAACTGTTTTTT. Translation gives CASSLGYGLANEKLFF.

This rearrangement joins TRBV10-2 to TRBJ1-1, with 7 bases fitting TRBD1. In germline, CDR1 is WSHSY, CDR2 SAAADI. The CDR3 loop spans 15 amino acids. V lost 7 bases, J lost 1 base, and 9 bases stayed unmatched. CDR3 sequence: CASIEVGGRNTEAFF. DNA of the CDR3: TGCGCCAGCATCGAGGTAGGGGGCCGGAACACTGAAGCTTTCTTT.

Here the CDR3 DNA reads TGCGCCAGCAGCCAGTCAGAGGGAGAGACCCAGTACTTC. Protein: CASSQSEGETQYF. The chain has TRBV4-1 and TRBJ2-5; TRBD2 is a possible D gene (5 bases). Per the germline V gene, CDR1 is MGHRA and CDR2 is YSYEKL. The CDR3 is 13 amino acids. With 3 bases removed from V and 4 bases from J, the gap between germline ends came to 9 bases.

For the CDR3, the DNA is TGCGCCAGCAGCCAAGATCCGCTAGGGGGCCGTCAGCCCCAGCATTTT. It yields the protein CASSQDPLGGRQPQHF. The chain links TRBV4-1 to TRBJ1-5, with TRBD1 matching over 7 bases. After removal of 0 bases from V and 6 bases from J, the junction contained 8 bases not matched to a gene. Germline-derived CDR1 and CDR2 are MGHRA and YSYEKL. CDR3 size: 16 residues.

The V and J genes are TRBV5-4 and TRBJ2-5; D might be TRBD2 (5 bases). The DNA end is more similar to TRBJ2-7, so the J call may be wrong. This CDR3 comprises 14 residues. Germline CDR1 is SGHNT and CDR2 is YYREEE (reference sequence). This chain's CDR3 is CASSSRTPPYEQYF. CDR3 nucleotide sequence: TGTGCCAGCAGCTCCCGGACTCCCCCCTACGAGCAGTACTTC.

This clone has just a few counts. This chain links TRBV28 with TRBJ1-1, with 8 bases that match TRBD1. Trimming cost V 3 bases and J 0 bases; bases outside gene matches: 6. The CDR3 extends over 16 amino acids. Germline CDR1 and CDR2: MDHEN and SYDVKM. The CDR3 spells CASSLAGTGLNTEAFF. The CDR3 nucleotides read TGTGCCAGCAGTTTGGCTGGGACAGGACTGAACACTGAAGCTTTCTTT. Full variable domain (rest looked up from reference TRBV28 and TRBJ1-1): DVKVTQSSRYLVKRTGEKVFLECVQDMDHENMFWYRQDPGLGLRLIYFSYDVKMKEKGDIPEGYSVSREKKERFSLILESASTNQTSMYLCASSLAGTGLNTEAFFGQGTRLTVV.

This rearrangement joins TRBV30 to TRBJ2-7, with 8 bases lining up with TRBD1. Trimming took 5 bases from V and 2 from J; bases not matched to a gene: 5. The CDR3 covers 13 residues. Germline CDR1 GTSNPN, CDR2 SVGIG (reference sequence). The CDR3 DNA reads TGTGCCTGGTCTGACAGGGGAACCTACGAGCAGTACTTC. Residues: CAWSDRGTYEQYF.

This sequence joins TRBV6-1 and TRBJ1-5, with TRBD1 as a possible D gene (6 bases). CDR3 length equals 15 residues. Per germline, CDR1 MNHNS and CDR2 SASEGT. The V end lost 8 bases, the J end lost 6 bases, and 20 bases lay between the germline ends. The CDR3 here is CASVDWTELVQPQHF. The DNA of the CDR3 is TGTGCCAGCGTTGACTGGACAGAATTGGTTCAGCCCCAGCATTTT.

The gene calls are TRBV2 and TRBJ1-4; D might be TRBD1 (5 bases). The CDR3 totals 15 residues. Germline assignment: CDR1 SNHLY and CDR2 FYNNEI. V was shortened by 4 bases and J by 4 bases, with 13 bases between the two germline ends. CDR3 sequence reads: CASSGGPGLNEKLFF. DNA for the CDR3: TGTGCCAGCAGTGGAGGACCGGGACTTAATGAAAAACTGTTTTTT.

This clone occurred a few times. This chain connects TRBV28 to TRBJ1-1; tentative D call: TRBD1 (5 bases). Germline CDR1 is MDHEN and CDR2 is SYDVKM. V lost 7 bases to trimming and J lost 1 base, with 13 bases between them. The CDR3 has 14 residues. CDR3 nucleotides: TGTGCCAGCAAGTTCGGGGGGTGGAACACTGAAGCTTTCTTT. Translating gives CASKFGGWNTEAFF.

This chain joins TRBV11-2 and TRBJ2-7, with D perhaps matching TRBD1 (5 bases). V was cut by 5 bases and J by 6 bases, with 17 bases left in between. Germline CDR1 is SGHAT and CDR2 is FQNNGV. The length of the CDR3 is 14 residues. DNA for the CDR3: TGTGCCAGCAGCCCGACAGAGATTTGGAGCGAGCAGTACTTC. Residues: CASSPTEIWSEQYF.

This clone was detected a few times. The chain uses TRBV27 and TRBJ1-4, with 9 bases identical to TRBD1. V was pared by 4 bases and J by 4 bases, with 13 bases of the junction left unmatched. The CDR3 sequence is 18 residues long. Per germline, CDR1 MNHEY and CDR2 SMNVEV (reference sequence). The CDR3 DNA follows: TGTGCCAGCAGTTCGTCCCGGGACAGGGCGGGGGGTAATGAAAAACTGTTTTTT. Its protein product is CASSSSRDRAGGNEKLFF.

About this clone itself: The junction departs from the called germline gene at one end, perhaps through a read error. The V and J genes are TRBV5-1 and TRBJ2-1; D uncertain. Germline V gene lookup returns CDR1 SGHRS and CDR2 YFSETQ. CDR3 length equals 16 residues. Here the CDR3 DNA reads TGCGCCCGCAGCTTACCAACAGCCGCCCTCGCAGATGAGCAGTTCTTC. As protein: CARSLPTAALADEQFF.

This clone was counted once. This sequence joins TRBV5-6 and TRBJ2-3, with 14 bases identical to TRBD2. Germline assignment: CDR1 SGHDT and CDR2 YYEEEE. This CDR3 is 18 amino acids long. The V and J ends lost 4 bases and 3 bases, in that order; junction bases with no gene match: 10. As DNA, the CDR3 is TGTGCCAGCAGCCTCCGACTAGCGGGAGGGTGGAATACAGATACGCAGTATTTT. Translation gives CASSLRLAGGWNTDTQYF.

The CDR3 DNA reads TGTGCCAGCACCCAGCGGACCACCGGGGAGCTGTTTTTT. Translated: CASTQRTTGELFF. The V and J genes are TRBV28 and TRBJ2-2; TRBD2 is a possible D gene (5 bases). V was cut by 7 bases and J by 4 bases, with 10 bases left in between. Germline CDR1 MDHEN, CDR2 SYDVKM. The CDR3 runs 13 residues.

This clone was detected a few times. Written as DNA, the CDR3 is TGTGCCAGCAGTGGGGCATACCTAGGACAGCAGAGGCACGAGCAGTACTTC. Protein: CASSGAYLGQQRHEQYF. The chain is built from TRBV6-1 and TRBJ2-7; D possibly corresponds to TRBD1 (6 bases). There are 17 residues in the CDR3. The ends were cut back, 4 bases at V and 5 bases at J, with 24 bases in the middle. Germline values: CDR1 MNHNS, CDR2 SASEGT.

This clone was detected only once. The rearrangement links TRBV19 to TRBJ2-6, with TRBD2 identical over 7 bases. This CDR3 contains 18 residues. The J segment lost 2 bases and the V segment lost 6 bases, leaving 13 bases of the junction unmatched. Per the germline V gene, CDR1 is LNHDA and CDR2 is SQIVND (reference sequence). The CDR3 region has the DNA TGTGCCAGTAGCGCAACTCCGGGACTAAGTACTGGGGCCAACGTCCTGACTTTC. As protein: CASSATPGLSTGANVLTF.

The chain has TRBV2 and TRBJ2-2; D might be TRBD1 (6 bases). Germline CDR1 reads SNHLY; CDR2 reads FYNNEI. Trimming cost V 6 bases and J 0 bases, with 11 bases left between them. This CDR3 region has 15 residues. Written as DNA, the CDR3 is TGTGCCAGCAGCTTACAGGGCGCGAACACCGGGGAGCTGTTTTTT. It specifies CASSLQGANTGELFF.

As for this clone: This sample also contains other DNA sequences that code for the same CDR3. V gene TRBV27 combines with J gene TRBJ1-2, with 11 bases fitting TRBD1. Losses at the gene ends were 4 bases for V and 5 bases for J; bases not matched to a gene: 9. The germline gives CDR1 MNHEY, CDR2 SMNVEV (reference sequence). The CDR3 spans 16 residues. The CDR3 loop reads CASSSRTGGAGYGYTF. In DNA, the CDR3 is TGTGCCAGCAGTTCCCGGACAGGGGGCGCAGGGTATGGCTACACCTTC.